The clone carrying this T cell receptor (beta chain) was observed once. Participants were aged about 18 to 100 years, lived in around 25 US areas, and enrolled virtually. Participants' reported clinical history set cohort assignment. These data come from a study of blood T cell repertoires in COVID-19. Study background: COVID-19 samples, acute and convalescent, were from the United States, Italy and Spain. PBMCs, B-cell-depleted T cells, or T cells provided the cDNA or gDNA that made up the material.

Here immunoSEQ multiplex PCR was the method, and the copy in TCRdb shows in-frame clones only, minus some. The table has roughly 200,000 clones, about 91% seen once. Trimming shortened V by 2 bases and J by 6 bases, and 10 bases separated the two germline ends. CDR3 length: 13 residues. The germline V gene has CDR1 MGHRA and CDR2 YSYEKL. V is TRBV4-1 and J is TRBJ1-2; D is unresolved. Sequenced sample: PBMCs or T cells enriched from blood (not recorded which). This TCR was recovered from a woman aged 40 to 50 with acute COVID-19. In DNA form, the CDR3 reads TGCGCCAGCAGCCAACCGAATACGGATGGCTACACCTTC. Protein sequence: CASSQPNTDGYTF.